This T cell receptor beta chain was profiled in a study of shared clonotypes between healthy human individuals (dated by TCRdb to about 2020). Describing the broader study: A couple of women and three men aged 18 to 49 years were included in the cohort. Per donor, leukapheresis produced somewhere between about 0.8 and 9 billion PBMCs. To estimate repertoire size and how much clonotype sharing occurs between individuals, the study deeply sequenced the blood TCR repertoires of a handful of healthy adults. To increase sequencing depth and limit assay-specific biases, different laboratories used diverse techniques to prepare libraries and sequence TCR repertoires. For each donor, CD4 naive and CD4 memory were each given three plates, CD8 naive was given two plates, and CD8 memory was given one plate.

The paper's findings and limits, for the study overall: The genetic and exposure-history diversity represented was limited by the small number of donors. Sampling was limited to blood, and TCR repertoires in tissue likely differ from TCR repertoires in blood. Clonotypes shared by all four sorted-subset donors showed higher generation probabilities than non-shared clonotypes. Based on pairwise subsampling, the degree of clonotype sharing among donors was expected to be affected by sequencing depth. Sharing across several donors was observed for about 5% of naive CD4, 3.5% of naive CD8, 2% to 2.5% of memory CD4, and about 0.4% of memory CD8 clonotypes. Even with the large sequencing depth, rarefaction of the sorted-subset datasets indicated that sequencing was incomplete. Estimated clonotype richness was generally larger for naive than for memory subsets.

Donors were healthy HIV-negative adults with no recently reported acute infections or vaccinations. Every donor was a Caucasian adult living in Nashville, Tennessee, USA. CD4+ T cells were enriched through magnetic negative selection, after which naive cells were positively selected on CD45RA and the remaining negative fraction served as the memory subset. Blood was collected by leukapheresis, and PBMCs were isolated by Ficoll-Histopaque density gradient centrifugation and then cryopreserved in liquid nitrogen vapor phase. Purity and quantity of every magnetically sorted T cell population were checked by analytical flow cytometry. Genomic DNA was isolated from each sorted fraction and quantified by UV absorbance on a Nanodrop 2000c. Using the deep immunoSEQ assay, multiplex PCR amplified TCR CDR3 regions from genomic DNA. Genomic DNA extracted from each cell subset was distributed evenly over all wells of several immunoSEQ 96-well plates, and each plate served as one replicate. For sorted subsets, each replicate PCR was loaded with roughly 0.2 ug genomic DNA, equivalent to 30,000 to 35,000 T cell genomes. The purified libraries were quantified using a Qubit 3.0 fluorometer, sized with a Bioanalyzer 2100, and then quantified again using the KAPA Library Quantification kit. A separate single-read 150-cycle Illumina NextSeq 550 flow cell was used to sequence each immunoSEQ 96-well plate. The study's processing was this. Because only junctional sequences without quality scores were contained in the immunoSEQ output, filtering matching that applied to full-length reads could not be performed. To assign V/J genes and CDR3, sequences were annotated against IMGT germline references using PyIR, a Python wrapper for IgBLAST v1.9. Reads with weak V/J assignments (E-value above 1e-6), missing CDR3, stop codons, out-of-frame junctions, or ambiguous translated residues were removed. V3J clonotypes were defined as sequences sharing the same inferred V gene, J gene, and CDR3 amino acid sequence. To compute the percentage overlap between repertoires, the number of shared unique clonotypes was divided by the size of the smaller repertoire. Richness of each repertoire was evaluated using RTK rarefaction, the Chao1 estimator, and Recon v2.1 estimates of unobserved clonotypes. Generation probabilities for all TCRbeta clonotypes obtained by the gDNA method from a few donors were computed using OLGA. Imported from immuneACCESS, the table was reduced by TCRdb to in-frame sequences with V and J called. These copies leave out some clones; in studies compared against another copy, an unresolved V gene accounts for under half, and the cause of the remainder is not known. Clone size and V and J calls were adopted from that table, with D and trimming inferred from the DNA. The sample profile shows approximately 1.1 million clones; around 78% of them were found once. The ten largest clones capture under 0.6% of the sample.

This clone was detected once. Its recognized antigen is unknown. Qualities for individual bases were not recorded, and no much larger clone is one base off. Sequencing was done on a sample of memory CD4+ T cells from PBMCs. The intended sense of this specimen's cell subset or site label: CD45RA-negative fraction. This sequence originates from a man aged 18-30 years in good health. Some clones in this sample may be carry-over from other donors' samples.

The CDR3 protein is CASSLFPRQAGDDIQYF. The bases are TGCGCCAGCAGCTTGTTTCCTCGACAGGCCGGAGATGACATTCAGTACTTC. The chain was built from TRBV5-1 and TRBJ2-4; TRBD1 is possibly the D segment (6 matching bases). CDR1 and CDR2, per the germline V gene, are SGHRS and YFSETQ. Relative to germline, V is 1 base shorter and J is 8 bases shorter, with 22 bases between their ends. Inclusive of the bounding cysteine and phenylalanine, the CDR3 is 17 residues long. Here the CDR3 DNA is all that survives: 51 bases in frame from base 1.